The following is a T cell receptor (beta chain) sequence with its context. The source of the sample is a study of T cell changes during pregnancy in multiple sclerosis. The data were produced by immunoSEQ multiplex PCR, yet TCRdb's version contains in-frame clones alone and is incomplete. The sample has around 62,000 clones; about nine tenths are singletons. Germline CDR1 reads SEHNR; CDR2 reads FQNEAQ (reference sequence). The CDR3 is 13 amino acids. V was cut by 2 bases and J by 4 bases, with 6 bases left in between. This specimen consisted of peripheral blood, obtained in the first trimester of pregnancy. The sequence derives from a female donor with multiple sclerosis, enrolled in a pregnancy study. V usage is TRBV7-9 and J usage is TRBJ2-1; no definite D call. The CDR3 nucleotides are TGTGCCAGCAGCTTAACAAGTTACAATGAGCAGTTCTTC. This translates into CASSLTSYNEQFF.